The sequence of this T cell receptor beta chain was determined in a study of shared clonotypes between healthy human individuals. Overall study findings and caveats: The naive CD4 repertoires of a handful of donors were compared, and roughly 5.1% of clonotypes were shared.

Regarding this clone: Its specificity is not known.

The CDR3 is 13 residues long. CD45RO-negative cells were positively selected for CCR7, leaving out terminally differentiated effector memory CD45RA+ cells. Method: immunoSEQ multiplex PCR; TCRdb's copy keeps in-frame clones and lacks some. Altogether about 2.1 million clones are present, roughly 91% being singletons, with the ten largest covering about 1.5%. The source material was naive CD8+ T cells from PBMCs. This chain connects TRBV21-1 to TRBJ2-1; TRBD2 is taken as the D call from the table, unchecked against the DNA. TRBV21-1 is a pseudogene. The sequence came from a man aged 18 to 29 in good health. Some clones in this sample may be carry-over from other donors' samples. The chain's CDR3 is CASSKGSGNEQFF. The CDR3 DNA reads as TGTGCCAGCAGCAAAGGGAGTGGAAATGAGCAGTTCTTC.